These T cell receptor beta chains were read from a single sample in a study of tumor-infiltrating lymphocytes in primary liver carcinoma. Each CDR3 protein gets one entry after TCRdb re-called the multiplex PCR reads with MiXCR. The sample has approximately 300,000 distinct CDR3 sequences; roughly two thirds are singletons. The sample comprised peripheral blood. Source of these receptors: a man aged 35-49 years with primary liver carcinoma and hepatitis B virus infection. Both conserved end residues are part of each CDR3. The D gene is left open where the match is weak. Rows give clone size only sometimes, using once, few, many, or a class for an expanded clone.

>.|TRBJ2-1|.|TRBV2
TGTGCCAGCAGTATCGTCAGGGCCGGTGAGCAGTTCTTC
CASSIVRAGEQFF
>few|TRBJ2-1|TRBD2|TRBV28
TGTGCCAACAGTTTGGCCGGGAGGGGTAATGAGCAGTTCTTC
CANSLAGRGNEQFF
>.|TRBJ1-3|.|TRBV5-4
TGTGCCAGCAGCTTGACCGTGCGCGGAAACACCATATATTTT
CASSLTVRGNTIYF
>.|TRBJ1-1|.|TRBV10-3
TGTGCCATCAGGCAGGGGTTTAGCACTGAAGCTTTCTTT
CAIRQGFSTEAFF
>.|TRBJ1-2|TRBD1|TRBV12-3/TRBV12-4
TGTGCTAACGAGGGAGGGGGCGCGAATGGCTACACCTTC
CANEGGGANGYTF
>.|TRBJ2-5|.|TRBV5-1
TGCGCCAGCAGCCCCGGGTCCTCCGGAGAGGAGACCCAGTACTTC
CASSPGSSGEETQYF
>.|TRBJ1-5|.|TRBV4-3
TGCGCCAGCAGCCAAGGGTGGGAGACAGGTCAGCCCCAGCATTTT
CASSQGWETGQPQHF
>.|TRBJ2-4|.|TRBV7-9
TGTGTCAGCAGCTTAGCCTCGGGGAACATTCAGTACTTC
CVSSLASGNIQYF
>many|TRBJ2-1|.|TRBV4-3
TGCGCCAGCAGCCGCCGAGATCCAGGGGATGAGCAGTTCTTC
CASSRRDPGDEQFF
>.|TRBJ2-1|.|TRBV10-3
TGTGCCATCAGTGAGTCAAGGGGGAAAGAGCAGTTCTTC
CAISESRGKEQFF
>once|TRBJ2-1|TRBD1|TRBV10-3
TGTGCCATCAGGGGCATCGGACAGGGCAATGAGCAGTTCTTC
CAIRGIGQGNEQFF
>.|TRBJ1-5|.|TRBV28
TGTGCCGGAAGCATGGGGAGGAGAAATCAGCCCCAGCATTTT
CAGSMGRRNQPQHF
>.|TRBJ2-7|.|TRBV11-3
TGTGCCAGCAGCCCCCCCCCCCGGTGGGACAAATGTTTCTACGAGCAGTACTTC
CASSPPPRWDKCFYEQYF
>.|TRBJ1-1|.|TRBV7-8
TGTGCCAGCAGCTTATTCCCGGAGTTGGACACTGAAGCTTTCTTT
CASSLFPELDTEAFF
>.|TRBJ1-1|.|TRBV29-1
TGTAGCGTCCGCGATATCACTGAAGCTTTCTTT
CSVRDITEAFF
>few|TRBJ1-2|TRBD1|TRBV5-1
TGCGCCAGCAGCTTGGCCGGGACAGGATCAGACTACACCTTC
CASSLAGTGSDYTF
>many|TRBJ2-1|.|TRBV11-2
TGTGCCAGCAGGGCTAATAGCTCCTACAATGAGCAGTTCTTC
CASRANSSYNEQFF
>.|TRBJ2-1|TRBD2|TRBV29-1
TGCAGCGTCCGGGACTATGCAAAGGATGAGCAGTTCTTC
CSVRDYAKDEQFF
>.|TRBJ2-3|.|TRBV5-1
TGCGCCAGCAGGGCACAGGGACTCGACACAGATACGCAGTATTTT
CASRAQGLDTDTQYF
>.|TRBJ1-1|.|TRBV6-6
TGTGCCAGCAGTTACGGACCTCAAGCTTTCTTT
CASSYGPQAFF
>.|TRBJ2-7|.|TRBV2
TGTGCCAGCAGTGATTCTCGCGGCAGGACGGCCGAGCAGTACTTC
CASSDSRGRTAEQYF
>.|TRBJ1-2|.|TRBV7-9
TGTGCCAGCAGCTTAGTCCCAGCGGCCGACTATGGCTACACCTTC
CASSLVPAADYGYTF
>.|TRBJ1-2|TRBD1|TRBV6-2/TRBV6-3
TGTGCCAGCGGGAGGGACAGGGCGCCTGGCTACACCTTC
CASGRDRAPGYTF
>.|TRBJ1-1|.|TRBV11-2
TGTGCCAGCAGTTACGGGAACGCTGAAGCTTTCTTT
CASSYGNAEAFF
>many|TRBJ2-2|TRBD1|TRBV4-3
TGCGCCAGCAGCCAAGATCAGGCGACAGGGGGACCCGGGGAGCTGTTTTTT
CASSQDQATGGPGELFF
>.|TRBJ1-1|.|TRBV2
TGTGCCAGCCTGACGAGGGGGGGTTTGGGGAACACTGAAGCTTTCTTT
CASLTRGGLGNTEAFF
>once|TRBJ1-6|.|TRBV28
TGTGCCAGCAGTTTATTACAGAGGAATTCACCCCTCCACTTT
CASSLLQRNSPLHF
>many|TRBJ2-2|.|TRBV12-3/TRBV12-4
TGTGCCAGCAGCTTCCCCACGGGGGGCTTAGCGAACACCGGGGAGCTGTTTTTT
CASSFPTGGLANTGELFF
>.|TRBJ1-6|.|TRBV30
TGTGCCTGGAGTTTCCGTACACCCCTCCACTTT
CAWSFRTPLHF
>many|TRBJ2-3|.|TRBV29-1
TGCAGCGTTGATAGGCCCGACACAGATACGCAGTATTTT
CSVDRPDTDTQYF
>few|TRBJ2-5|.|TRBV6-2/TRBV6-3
TGTGCCACCCTGAGGGGGGGGCCCCAAGAGACCCAGTACTTC
CATLRGGPQETQYF
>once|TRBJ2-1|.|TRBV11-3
TGTGCCAGCAGCTTAGAGGACGGGAGCGGGCCCAACGAGCAGTTCTTC
CASSLEDGSGPNEQFF
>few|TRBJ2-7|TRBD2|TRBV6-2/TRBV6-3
TGTGCCAGCTCCCCCAAGGGACTAGCGAGTTCGGGATATTACGAGCAGTACTTC
CASSPKGLASSGYYEQYF
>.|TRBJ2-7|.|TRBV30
TGTGCCTGGGGCAAGCAGGGGTTAACCTACGAGCAGTACTTC
CAWGKQGLTYEQYF
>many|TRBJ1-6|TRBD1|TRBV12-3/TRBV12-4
TGTGCCAGCAGTTCCGGGACAGGGGTTTATTCACCCCTCCACTTT
CASSSGTGVYSPLHF
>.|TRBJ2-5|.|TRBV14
TGTGCCAGCAACCAAGTCGGGGGCCAAGAGACCCAGTACTTC
CASNQVGGQETQYF
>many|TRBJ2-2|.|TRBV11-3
TGTGCCAGCAGCTTAGATGCCCAGAACACCGGGGAGCTGTTTTTT
CASSLDAQNTGELFF
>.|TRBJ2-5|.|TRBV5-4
TGTGCCAGCAACTTGGCGGCGGTTCAAGAGACCCAGTACTTC
CASNLAAVQETQYF
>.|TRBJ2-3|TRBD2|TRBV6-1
TGTGCCAGGAGTGTCTCTGCGGGAGCCGGCACAGATACGCAGTATTTT
CARSVSAGAGTDTQYF
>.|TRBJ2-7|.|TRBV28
TGTGCCAGAATTGGCAGTTCCTACGAGCAGTACTTC
CARIGSSYEQYF
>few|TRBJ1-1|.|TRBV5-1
TGCGCCAGCAGCTACTCTCGGGGGGACGGACCTGAAGCTTTCTTT
CASSYSRGDGPEAFF
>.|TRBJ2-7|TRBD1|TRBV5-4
TGTGCCAGCAGCGGACGGGACAGGTCGACCTACGAGCAGTACTTC
CASSGRDRSTYEQYF
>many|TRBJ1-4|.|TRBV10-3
TGTGCCATTTGGGGAGGACCTAATGAAAAACTGTTTTTT
CAIWGGPNEKLFF
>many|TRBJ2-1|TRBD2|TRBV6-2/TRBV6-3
TGTGCCAGCAGGACTAGCGGGAGACCCAATGAGCAGTTCTTC
CASRTSGRPNEQFF
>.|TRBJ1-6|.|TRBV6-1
TGTGCCATCAGTGAAACGGCCAATTGGGGTTCACCCCTACACTTT
CAISETANWGSPLHF
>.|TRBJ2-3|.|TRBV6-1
TGTGCCAGCAGTTCCAGGACTCTCACAGGTACGCAGTATTTT
CASSSRTLTGTQYF
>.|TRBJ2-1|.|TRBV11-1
TGTGCCAGCAGCCAGCGGTTGAGTGAGCAGTTCTTC
CASSQRLSEQFF